A selection of T cell receptor beta chains follows, all from one sample in a study of molecular identifiers for immune sequencing clone quantification. From the PCR reads, TCRdb called clonotypes with MiXCR, one entry per CDR3 protein. The table lists over 550,000 distinct CDR3 sequences, around 25% of them singletons. Source material: naive CD8+ T cells from blood, with Jurkat cell RNA spiked in. The receptor set was obtained from a human donor in good health. Some libraries in this study had Jurkat cell RNA spiked in. CDR3s include the opening cysteine and the closing phenylalanine or tryptophan. D genes are given only for firm matches. A row's size may be missing; if present it is once, few, many or a size class.

len,d_gene,j_gene,abundance,v_gene,CDR3nt,CDR3aa
15,.,TRBJ1-1,.,TRBV6-2/TRBV6-3,TGTGCCAGCAGATTCAAGGGGTTCTTGAACCCTGAAGCTTTCTTT,CASRFKGFLNPEAFF
14,.,TRBJ2-7,many,TRBV7-2,TGTGCCAGCAGCCCGATTGGGGATAGCTACGAGCAGTACTTC,CASSPIGDSYEQYF
15,.,TRBJ1-1,few,TRBV7-2,TGTGCCAGCAGCTTTCCAGGGTCCATGAACACTGAAGCTTTCTTT,CASSFPGSMNTEAFF
15,.,TRBJ2-7,many,TRBV20-1,TGCAGTGCTAGAGATCAAACCGGGGTAACCTACGAGCAGTACTTC,CSARDQTGVTYEQYF
13,.,TRBJ2-7,many,TRBV6-1,TGTGCCAGCAGTGAAGCGGGGGACTACGAGCAGTACTTC,CASSEAGDYEQYF
15,.,TRBJ1-1,few,TRBV20-1,TGCAGTGCTAGAAGAACGCAGGGAGCAATCTTTGAAGCTTTCTTT,CSARRTQGAIFEAFF
14,.,TRBJ2-7,.,TRBV19,TGTGCCAGTAGTCTGACTTATCCGGGGCACGAGCAGTACTTC,CASSLTYPGHEQYF
16,TRBD2,TRBJ2-5,few,TRBV10-3,TGTGCCATCAGTGAGGGGGTAGCGGGATCCAAAGAGACCCAGTACTTC,CAISEGVAGSKETQYF
13,.,TRBJ1-2,.,TRBV5-6,TGTGCCAGCACTCTCCGGGGGGACTATGGCTACACCTTC,CASTLRGDYGYTF
14,TRBD2,TRBJ2-7,few,TRBV11-2,TGTGCCAGCAAACTGACTAGCGGGAGCTACGAGCAGTACTTC,CASKLTSGSYEQYF
12,.,TRBJ2-2,.,TRBV5-6,TGTGCCAGCAGCTTTAGTGTCGGGGAGCTGTTTTTT,CASSFSVGELFF
13,.,TRBJ2-3,many,TRBV10-1,TGCGCCAGCAGTGTGACACTTACAGATACGCAGTATTTT,CASSVTLTDTQYF
14,.,TRBJ2-7,.,TRBV20-1,TGCAGTGCTGAAAGCCCTTTCCTCCCCTACGAGCAGTACTTC,CSAESPFLPYEQYF
15,.,TRBJ2-3,.,TRBV6-2/TRBV6-3,TGTGCCAGCACCAAGCAGGCTAGCATGGGAGATACGCAGTATTTT,CASTKQASMGDTQYF
15,TRBD1,TRBJ1-5,few,TRBV19,TGTGCCAGTAGTATGACAGGGTATAGCAATCAGCCCCAGCATTTT,CASSMTGYSNQPQHF
12,.,TRBJ1-2,.,TRBV25-1,TGTGGCAGAACGGCCATACCCTATGGCTACACCTTC,CGRTAIPYGYTF
16,.,TRBJ2-3,many,TRBV6-5,TGTGCCAGCAGTTACCACGTACCAGGACCCACAGATACGCAGTATTTT,CASSYHVPGPTDTQYF
15,TRBD2,TRBJ2-1,.,TRBV20-1,TGCAGTGCTAGAAAGCTAGCGGGACAATACAATGAGCAGTTCTTC,CSARKLAGQYNEQFF
13,.,TRBJ1-1,many,TRBV30,TGTGCCTGGACCCGAGGATGGGCCACTGAAGCTTTCTTT,CAWTRGWATEAFF
14,TRBD2,TRBJ2-3,.,TRBV29-1,TGCAGCGTGTATAGCGGGGGCAGCACAGATACGCAGTATTTT,CSVYSGGSTDTQYF
14,.,TRBJ2-5,.,TRBV21-1,TGTGCCAGCAGCCTCCCGGGAATAAAAGGGACCCAGTACTTC,CASSLPGIKGTQYF
16,.,TRBJ2-3,.,TRBV24-1,TGTGCCACCAGTGATTCTAGCGACCCGCCGGTAGATACGCAGTATTTT,CATSDSSDPPVDTQYF
15,.,TRBJ2-7,.,TRBV6-5,TGTGCCAGCAGTTACTATGGAGGGGGCGCCTACGAGCAGCACTTC,CASSYYGGGAYEQHF
13,.,TRBJ1-5,.,TRBV19,TGTGCCAGTAATAGCGTGCTACGGCAGCCCCAGCATTTT,CASNSVLRQPQHF
19,TRBD2,TRBJ2-2,.,TRBV11-2,TGTGCCAGCAGCTCGACCGGGACTAGCGGGCCCACGAACACCGGGGAGCTGTTTTTT,CASSSTGTSGPTNTGELFF
13,.,TRBJ1-2,many,TRBV6-5,TGTGCCAGCAGACCCCAGCCTAACTATGGCTACACCTTC,CASRPQPNYGYTF
14,.,TRBJ2-5,many,TRBV23-1,TGCGCCAGCAGTCACGCAGTCTGCCAAGAGACCCAGTACTTC,CASSHAVCQETQYF
12,.,TRBJ2-1,many,TRBV20-1,TGCAGTGCTAGAGAAACGGGTAGTGAGCAGTTCTTC,CSARETGSEQFF
15,.,TRBJ1-1,many,TRBV4-3,TGCGCCAGCAGCCCATTGACAGAAGGGGACACTGAAGCTTTCTTT,CASSPLTEGDTEAFF
15,TRBD1,TRBJ1-1,.,TRBV19,TGTGCCAGTAGTATTGAAGGGGGCTGGGTCACTGAAGCTTTCTTT,CASSIEGGWVTEAFF
15,.,TRBJ2-3,.,TRBV6-2/TRBV6-3,TGTGCCAGCAGTTACCTGACGGCTAGCACAGATACGCAGTATTTT,CASSYLTASTDTQYF
15,TRBD1,TRBJ2-7,many,TRBV3-1,TGTGCCAGCAGCCAAGGAGGACAGGCCAACTACGAGCAGTACTTC,CASSQGGQANYEQYF
16,.,TRBJ2-3,few,TRBV5-6,TGTGCCAGCAGCCATGTCAACATGGCCGGCACAGATACGCAGTATTTT,CASSHVNMAGTDTQYF
15,.,TRBJ2-5,few,TRBV12-3/TRBV12-4,TGTGCCAGCAGCCCACATTTGGGACGCCAAGAGACCCAGTACTTC,CASSPHLGRQETQYF
13,.,TRBJ2-3,few,TRBV24-1,TGTGCCACCAGGGGGGATGCGGTCGGTACGCAGTATTTT,CATRGDAVGTQYF
12,.,TRBJ1-2,many,TRBV27,TGTGCCAGCAGTTCTAGGACAGAGGGCTACACCTTC,CASSSRTEGYTF
15,TRBD2,TRBJ2-1,many,TRBV4-2,TGTGCCAGCAGCCAGCTAGCGGGAGGGCCTTATGAGCAGTTCTTC,CASSQLAGGPYEQFF
14,TRBD2,TRBJ2-3,.,TRBV11-2,TGTGCCAGCAGCTTAGTTGCGGGAGCAGCTACGCAGTATTTT,CASSLVAGAATQYF
13,.,TRBJ1-4,few,TRBV19,TGTGCCAGTAGTTTACAGGACCTTGAAAAACTGTTTTTT,CASSLQDLEKLFF
11,.,TRBJ2-7,.,TRBV27,TGTGCCAGCGGTTTAGGGCGCGAGCAGTACTTC,CASGLGREQYF
16,.,TRBJ2-7,few,TRBV20-1,TGCAGTGCTAGAGATCAGAGAATCCCCAACTCCTACGAGCAGTACTTC,CSARDQRIPNSYEQYF
15,.,TRBJ2-6,.,TRBV19,TGTGCCAGTAGTTATGGTATCTCTGGGGCCAGCGTCCTGACTTTC,CASSYGISGASVLTF
14,.,TRBJ2-7,few,TRBV9,TGTGCCAGCAGCGTTAGGGACTTACCCTACGAGCAGTACTTC,CASSVRDLPYEQYF
17,TRBD1,TRBJ1-2,.,TRBV4-1,TGCGCCAGCGGTACCTTGACAGGGGGCGGTGAAGGGAATGACTACACCTTC,CASGTLTGGGEGNDYTF
13,.,TRBJ1-5,few,TRBV20-1,TGCAGTGCCTCCGGCCCTAGGAATCAGCCCCAGCATTTT,CSASGPRNQPQHF
15,TRBD1,TRBJ2-7,few,TRBV19,TGTGCCAGTAGCCCCGGAGACAGGGGATCCTACGAGCAGTACTTC,CASSPGDRGSYEQYF
16,TRBD2,TRBJ2-1,.,TRBV27,TGTGCCAGCAGTTTGTTCGGACTAGCGGGGAACAATGAGCAGTTCTTC,CASSLFGLAGNNEQFF
18,.,TRBJ2-7,.,TRBV27,TGTGCCAGCACCCTTAGAGGGTCGCGAACTGGCGGGGCAGAAGAGCAGTACTTC,CASTLRGSRTGGAEEQYF
11,.,TRBJ1-3,.,TRBV20-1,TGCAGTGCTATGTCTGGAAACACCATATATTTT,CSAMSGNTIYF
15,.,TRBJ2-7,.,TRBV4-3,TGCGCCAGCAGCCTAGAGAGGACGGGGCTCTACGAGCAGTACTTC,CASSLERTGLYEQYF
18,.,TRBJ1-3,.,TRBV9,TGTGCCAGCAGCGTAGCCGGAATCCGCATGGACAGTGGAAACACCATATATTTT,CASSVAGIRMDSGNTIYF
19,.,TRBJ1-4,few,TRBV25-1,TGTGCCAGCAGTGATTTGTTTGGGGGAATTAGGGCAACTAATGAAAAACTGTTTTTT,CASSDLFGGIRATNEKLFF
14,.,TRBJ1-1,many,TRBV7-8,TGTGCCAGCAGCTATCAGGACACCAACACTGAAGCTTTCTTT,CASSYQDTNTEAFF
16,TRBD1,TRBJ2-1,many,TRBV5-4,TGTGCCAGCAGCCTGCCCGGGGACAGCTCCTACAATGAGCAGTTCTTC,CASSLPGDSSYNEQFF
19,TRBD1,TRBJ2-3,.,TRBV14,TGTGCCAGCAGCCAACTGCCGGGACAGGGTATCCCCAGCACAGATACGCAGTATTTT,CASSQLPGQGIPSTDTQYF
14,.,TRBJ2-1,few,TRBV7-9,TGTGCCAGCAGCACCCCGGGGGCCTACAATGAGCAGTTCTTC,CASSTPGAYNEQFF
12,.,TRBJ2-7,.,TRBV21-1,TGTGCCAGCAGCAAAAGGATCCACGAGCAGTACTTC,CASSKRIHEQYF
15,TRBD2,TRBJ2-7,many,TRBV5-6,TGTGCCAGCAGCTCCCCGGGGACTAGCTGGTACGAGCAGTACTTC,CASSSPGTSWYEQYF
14,.,TRBJ2-1,many,TRBV29-1,TGCAGCGTTGAATCACTAGCCTCCTACAATGAGCAGTTCTTC,CSVESLASYNEQFF